This T cell receptor beta chain was sequenced for a study of regulatory T cells in long-lasting Graves disease. General study results and limits: Having few samples may have compromised the accuracy. The study found TRBV28, TRBJ1-2 and TRBJ2-5 favored in persistent disease.

Remarks on this clonotype: Its antigen is unidentified. A junction end diverges from the germline sequence, so it may reflect a read error.

Noted time point: persistent/refractory GD, antithyroid drugs over 5 years with positive TRAb. The authors made the TCR library using RNA they extracted from PBMCs. For TCR beta, libraries came from iRepertoire HTBI primers and Arm-PCR of CDR3 regions. In the original workflow: Detected in the samples were roughly 60 TRBV and 14 TRBJ segments. TCRdb reprocessed the multiplex PCR reads with MiXCR, giving one entry per CDR3 protein. TCRdb assigned the V and J calls; the authors' analysis was not used. This table holds 500,000 to 800,000 distinct CDR3 sequences, approximately 29% found once. The length of the CDR3 is 15 residues. Germline V lookup: CDR1 SEHNR, CDR2 FQNEAQ (reference sequence).

Sequenced here: peripheral blood mononuclear cells (PBMCs), sampled when the disease was refractory, from a patient treated with antithyroid drugs. V usage is TRBV7-9 and J usage is TRBJ2-7, with D possibly TRBD1 on 5 matching bases. The TCR sequence derives from a female donor with Graves disease. As DNA, the CDR3 is TGTACCAGCAGACAAAAGGGGTGTATCCAAATCGAGCAGTACTTC. It codes for CTSRQKGCIQIEQYF.